The clone carrying this T cell receptor beta chain came up many times. This entry comes from a study of T-cell reconstitution after alpha-beta-depleted transplantation in children. This CDR3 has 14 residues. V was shortened by 3 bases and J by 2 bases, with 11 bases between the two germline ends. Germline V lookup: CDR1 ENHRY, CDR2 SYGVKD. Using unique molecular identifiers, the investigators prepared the TCRbeta library. TCRdb re-called the PCR reads with MiXCR, one entry per CDR3 protein. Of over 150,000 distinct CDR3 sequences in the sample, 6.5% to 7.5% are singletons; the top ten hold 3% to 3.5%.

Sequenced here: PBMCs from the stem cell graft donor, sampled from the stem cell graft. The chain joins TRBV10-3 to TRBJ2-7, with D perhaps matching TRBD1 (5 bases). The receptor was isolated from a human donor who donated a stem cell graft to a child with Wiskott-Aldrich syndrome. The CDR3 region has the DNA TGTGCCATCAGTGATACGGCAGGGCCCTACGAGCAGTACTTC. Its protein is CAISDTAGPYEQYF.